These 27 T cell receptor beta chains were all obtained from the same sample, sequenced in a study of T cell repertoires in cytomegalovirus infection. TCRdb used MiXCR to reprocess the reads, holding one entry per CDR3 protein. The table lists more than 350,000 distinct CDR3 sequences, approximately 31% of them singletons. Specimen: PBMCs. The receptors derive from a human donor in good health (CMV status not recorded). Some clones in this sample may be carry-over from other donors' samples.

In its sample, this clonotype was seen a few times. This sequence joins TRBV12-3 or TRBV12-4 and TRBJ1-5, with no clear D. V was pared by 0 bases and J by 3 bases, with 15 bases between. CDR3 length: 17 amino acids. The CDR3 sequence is CASSLAQAVRANQPQHF. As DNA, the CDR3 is TGTGCCAGCAGTTTAGCGCAGGCCGTACGGGCCAATCAGCCCCAGCATTTT.

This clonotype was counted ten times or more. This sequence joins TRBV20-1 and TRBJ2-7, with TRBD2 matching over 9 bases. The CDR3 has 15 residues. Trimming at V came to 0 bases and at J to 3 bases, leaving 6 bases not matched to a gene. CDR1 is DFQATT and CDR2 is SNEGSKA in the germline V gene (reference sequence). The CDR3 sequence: CSARDPSGVNYEQYF. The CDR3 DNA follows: TGCAGTGCTAGAGATCCTAGCGGGGTGAACTACGAGCAGTACTTC.

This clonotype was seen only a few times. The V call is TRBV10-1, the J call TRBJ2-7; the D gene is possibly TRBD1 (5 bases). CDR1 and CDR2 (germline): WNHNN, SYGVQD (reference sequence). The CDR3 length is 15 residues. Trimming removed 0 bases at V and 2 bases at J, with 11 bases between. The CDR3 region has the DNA TGCGCCAGCAGTGAGTCACTGGCAGGGCCCTACGAGCAGTACTTC. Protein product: CASSESLAGPYEQYF.

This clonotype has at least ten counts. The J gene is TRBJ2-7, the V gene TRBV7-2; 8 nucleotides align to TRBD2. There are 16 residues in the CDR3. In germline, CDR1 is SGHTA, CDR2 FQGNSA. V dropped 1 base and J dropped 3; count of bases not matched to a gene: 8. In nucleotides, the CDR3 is TGTGCCAGCAGCTTAGGCTTCGCGGGGGGCCTCTACGAGCAGTACTTC. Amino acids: CASSLGFAGGLYEQYF. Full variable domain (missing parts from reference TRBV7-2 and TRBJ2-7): GAGVSQSPSNKVTEKGKDVELRCDPISGHTALYWYRQSLGQGLEFLIYFQGNSAPDKSGLPSDRFSAERTGGSVSTLTIQRTQQEDSAVYLCASSLGFAGGLYEQYFGPGTRLTVT.

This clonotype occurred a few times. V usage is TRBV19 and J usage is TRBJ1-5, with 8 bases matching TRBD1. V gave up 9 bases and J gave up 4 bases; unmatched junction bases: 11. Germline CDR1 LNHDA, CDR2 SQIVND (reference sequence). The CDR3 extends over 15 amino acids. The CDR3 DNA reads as TGTGCCAGCTTGGACAGGGAGAATGGTAATCAGCCCCAGCATTTT. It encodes CASLDRENGNQPQHF.

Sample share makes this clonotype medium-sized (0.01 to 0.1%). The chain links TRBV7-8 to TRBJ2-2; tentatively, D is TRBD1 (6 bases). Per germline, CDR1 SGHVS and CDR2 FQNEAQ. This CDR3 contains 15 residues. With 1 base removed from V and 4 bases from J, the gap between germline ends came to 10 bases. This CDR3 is CASSLVQGPTGELFF. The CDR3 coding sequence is TGTGCCAGCAGCTTAGTTCAGGGGCCCACCGGGGAGCTGTTTTTT.

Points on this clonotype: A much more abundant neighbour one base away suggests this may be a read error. Here the CDR3 DNA reads TGTGCCAGCAGCCCAAGCACTATACGGCAGTTCTTC. This codes for CASSPSTIRQFF. The chain recombines TRBV7-2 with TRBJ2-1; D is uncertain. This CDR3 contains 12 residues. V was clipped by 5 bases and J by 12 bases, with 14 bases between them. The germline CDR1 and CDR2 sequences are SGHTA and FQGNSA.

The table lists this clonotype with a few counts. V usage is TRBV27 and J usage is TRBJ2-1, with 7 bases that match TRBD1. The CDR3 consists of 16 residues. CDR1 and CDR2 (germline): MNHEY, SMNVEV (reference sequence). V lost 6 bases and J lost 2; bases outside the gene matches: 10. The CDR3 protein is CASRARATGPYNEQFF. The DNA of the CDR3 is TGTGCCAGCAGGGCCCGAGCGACAGGGCCCTACAATGAGCAGTTCTTC.

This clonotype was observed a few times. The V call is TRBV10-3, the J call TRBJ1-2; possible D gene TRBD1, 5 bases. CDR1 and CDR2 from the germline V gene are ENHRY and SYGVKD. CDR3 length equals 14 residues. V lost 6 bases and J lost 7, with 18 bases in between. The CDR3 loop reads CAIRTEGGVGGYTF. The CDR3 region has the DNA TGTGCCATCAGAACAGAGGGAGGGGTTGGTGGCTACACCTTC.

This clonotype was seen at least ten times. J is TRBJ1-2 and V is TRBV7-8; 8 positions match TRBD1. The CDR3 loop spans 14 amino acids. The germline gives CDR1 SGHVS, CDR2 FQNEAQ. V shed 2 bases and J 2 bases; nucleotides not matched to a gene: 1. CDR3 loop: CASSLRDRNYGYTF. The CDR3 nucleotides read TGTGCCAGCAGCTTAAGGGACAGGAACTATGGCTACACCTTC.

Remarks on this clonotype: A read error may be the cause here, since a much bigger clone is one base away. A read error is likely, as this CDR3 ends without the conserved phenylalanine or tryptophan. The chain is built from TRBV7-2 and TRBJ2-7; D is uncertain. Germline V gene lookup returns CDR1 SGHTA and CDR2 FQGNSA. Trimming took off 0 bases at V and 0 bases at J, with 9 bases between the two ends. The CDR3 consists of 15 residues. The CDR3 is CASSLAGTYSYEQYL. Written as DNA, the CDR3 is TGTGCCAGCAGCTTAGCGGGCACTTACTCCTACGAGCAGTACTTA.

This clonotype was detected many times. The CDR3 sequence: CASRPLGDRTSTDTQYF. CDR3 nucleotide sequence: TGTGCCAGCCGTCCCCTAGGGGACAGAACTAGCACAGATACGCAGTATTTT. This sequence joins TRBV7-2 and TRBJ2-3; 7 bases are shared with TRBD1. The CDR3 covers 17 residues. J was trimmed by 0 bases and V by 8 bases; bases with no gene match: 14. Germline V gives CDR1 SGHTA, CDR2 FQGNSA.

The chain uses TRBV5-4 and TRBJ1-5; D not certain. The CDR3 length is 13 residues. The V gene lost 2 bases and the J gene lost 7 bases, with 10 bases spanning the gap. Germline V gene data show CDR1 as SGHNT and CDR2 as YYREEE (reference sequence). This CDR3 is CASSLAGEQPQHF. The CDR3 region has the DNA TGTGCCAGCAGCTTAGCTGGGGAACAGCCCCAGCATTTT.

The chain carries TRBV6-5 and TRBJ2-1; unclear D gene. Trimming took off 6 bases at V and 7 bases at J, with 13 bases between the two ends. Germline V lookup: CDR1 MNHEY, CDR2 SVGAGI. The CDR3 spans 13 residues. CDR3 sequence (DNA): TGTGCCAGCAGGGCAGGTCAGTGGAATGAGCAGTTCTTC. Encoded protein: CASRAGQWNEQFF.

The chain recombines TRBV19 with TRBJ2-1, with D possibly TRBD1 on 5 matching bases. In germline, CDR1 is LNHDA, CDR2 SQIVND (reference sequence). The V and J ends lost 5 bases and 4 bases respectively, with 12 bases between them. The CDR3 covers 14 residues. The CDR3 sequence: CASSYGHLYNEQFF. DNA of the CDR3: TGTGCCAGTAGTTACGGACACCTTTACAATGAGCAGTTCTTC.

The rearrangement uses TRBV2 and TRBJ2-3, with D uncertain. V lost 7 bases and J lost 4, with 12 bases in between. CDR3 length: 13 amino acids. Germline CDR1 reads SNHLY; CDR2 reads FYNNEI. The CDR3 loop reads CASISWGPDTQYF. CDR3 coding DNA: TGTGCCAGCATCTCATGGGGTCCAGATACGCAGTATTTT.

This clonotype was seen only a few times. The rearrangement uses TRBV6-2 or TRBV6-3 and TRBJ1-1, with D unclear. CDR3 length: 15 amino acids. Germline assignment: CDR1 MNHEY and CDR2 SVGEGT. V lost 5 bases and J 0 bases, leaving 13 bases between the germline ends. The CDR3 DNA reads TGTGCCAGCAGTACCATACAAAATATGAACACTGAAGCTTTCTTT. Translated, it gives CASSTIQNMNTEAFF.

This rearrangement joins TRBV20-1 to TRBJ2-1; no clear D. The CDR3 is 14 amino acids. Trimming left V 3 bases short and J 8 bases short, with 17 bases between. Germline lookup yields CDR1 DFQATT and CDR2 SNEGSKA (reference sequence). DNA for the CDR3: TGCAGTGCTAGTCGTCGAGTACGGGTCGATGAGCAGTTCTTC. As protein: CSASRRVRVDEQFF.

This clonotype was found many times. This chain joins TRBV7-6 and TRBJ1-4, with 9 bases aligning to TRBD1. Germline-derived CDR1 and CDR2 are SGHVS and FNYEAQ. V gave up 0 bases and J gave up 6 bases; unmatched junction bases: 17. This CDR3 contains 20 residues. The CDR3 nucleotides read TGTGCCAGCAGCTTAGCCCCAACCCTGGGGACAGGGAGGGAAGATGAAAAACTGTTTTTT. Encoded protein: CASSLAPTLGTGREDEKLFF.

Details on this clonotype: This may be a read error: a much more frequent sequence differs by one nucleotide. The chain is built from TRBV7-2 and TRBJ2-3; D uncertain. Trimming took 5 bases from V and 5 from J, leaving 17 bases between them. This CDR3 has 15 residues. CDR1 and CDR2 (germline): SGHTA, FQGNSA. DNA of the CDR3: TGTGCCAGCAGCCATGAGCCCAGGATGGGAGATACGCAGTATTTT. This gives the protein CASSHEPRMGDTQYF.

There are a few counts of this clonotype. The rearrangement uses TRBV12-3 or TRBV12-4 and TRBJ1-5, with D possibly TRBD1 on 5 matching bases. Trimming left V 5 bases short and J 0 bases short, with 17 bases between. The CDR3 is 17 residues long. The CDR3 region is CASSRQTTSDSNQPQHF. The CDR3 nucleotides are TGTGCCAGCAGTCGACAGACCACTTCTGATAGCAATCAGCCCCAGCATTTT.

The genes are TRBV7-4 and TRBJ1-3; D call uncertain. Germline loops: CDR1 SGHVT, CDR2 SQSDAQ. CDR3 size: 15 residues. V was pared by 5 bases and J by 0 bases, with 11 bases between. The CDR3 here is CASSGDGPSGNTIYF. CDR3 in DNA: TGTGCCAGCAGCGGCGACGGGCCCTCTGGAAACACCATATATTTT. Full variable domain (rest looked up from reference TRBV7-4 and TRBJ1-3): GAGVSQSPRYKVAKRGRDVALRCDSISGHVTLYWYRQTLGQGSEVLTYSQSDAQRDKSGRPSGRFSAERPERSVSTLKIQRTEQGDSAVYLCASSGDGPSGNTIYFGEGSWLTVV.

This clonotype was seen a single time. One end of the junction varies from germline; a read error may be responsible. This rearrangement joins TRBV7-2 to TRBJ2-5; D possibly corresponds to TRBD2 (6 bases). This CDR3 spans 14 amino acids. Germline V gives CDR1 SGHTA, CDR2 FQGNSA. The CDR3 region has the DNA TGTGCCAGCAGCAGCCAAGCGGGTGGAGAGACCCAGTCCTTC. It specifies CASSSQAGGETQSF. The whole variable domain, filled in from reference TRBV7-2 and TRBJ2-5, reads GAGVSQSPSNKVTEKGKDVELRCDPISGHTALYWYRQSLGQGLEFLIYFQGNSAPDKSGLPSDRFSAERTGGSVSTLTIQRTQQEDSAVYLCASSSQAGGETQSFGPGTRLLVL.

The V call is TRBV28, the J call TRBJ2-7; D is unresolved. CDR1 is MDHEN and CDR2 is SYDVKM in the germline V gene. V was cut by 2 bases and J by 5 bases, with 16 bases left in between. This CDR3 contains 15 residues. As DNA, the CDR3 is TGTGCCAGCAGTTTACTTCGCGCAGGTGGTGACGAGCAGTACTTC. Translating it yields CASSLLRAGGDEQYF.

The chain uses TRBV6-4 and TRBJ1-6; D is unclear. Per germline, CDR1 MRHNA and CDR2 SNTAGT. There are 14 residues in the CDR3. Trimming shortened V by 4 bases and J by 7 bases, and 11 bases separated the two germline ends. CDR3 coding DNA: TGTGCCAGCAGTGTTGGACTGGAAAATTCACCCCTCCACTTT. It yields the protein CASSVGLENSPLHF.

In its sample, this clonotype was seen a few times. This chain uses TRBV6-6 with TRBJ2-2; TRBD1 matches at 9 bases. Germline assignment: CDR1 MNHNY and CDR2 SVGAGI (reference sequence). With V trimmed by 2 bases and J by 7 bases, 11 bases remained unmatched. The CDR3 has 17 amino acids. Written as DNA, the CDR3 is TGTGCCAGCAGTTACGGGATACAGGGGGCCGGTGACGGGGAGCTGTTTTTT. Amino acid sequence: CASSYGIQGAGDGELFF.

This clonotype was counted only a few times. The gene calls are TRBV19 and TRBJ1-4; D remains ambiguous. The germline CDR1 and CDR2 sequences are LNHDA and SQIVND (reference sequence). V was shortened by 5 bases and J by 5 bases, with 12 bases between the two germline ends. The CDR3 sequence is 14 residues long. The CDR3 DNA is TGTGCCAGTAGTGGCCAGAGGATCAATGAAAAACTGTTTTTT. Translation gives CASSGQRINEKLFF.